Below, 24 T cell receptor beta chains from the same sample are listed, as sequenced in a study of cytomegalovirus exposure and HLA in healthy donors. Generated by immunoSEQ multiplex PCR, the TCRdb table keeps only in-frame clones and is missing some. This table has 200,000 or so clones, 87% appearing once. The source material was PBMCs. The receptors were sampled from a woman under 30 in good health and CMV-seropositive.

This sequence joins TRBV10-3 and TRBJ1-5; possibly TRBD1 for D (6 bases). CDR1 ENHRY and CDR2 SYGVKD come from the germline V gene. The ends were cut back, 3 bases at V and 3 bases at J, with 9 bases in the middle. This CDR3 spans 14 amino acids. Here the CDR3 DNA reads TGTGCCATCAGTGAAGGACAGCTCAATCAGCCCCAGCATTTT. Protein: CAISEGQLNQPQHF.

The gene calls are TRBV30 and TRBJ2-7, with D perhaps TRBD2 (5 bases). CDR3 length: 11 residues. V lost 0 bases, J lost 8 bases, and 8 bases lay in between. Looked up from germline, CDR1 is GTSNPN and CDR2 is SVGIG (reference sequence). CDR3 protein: CAWSVLGQQYF. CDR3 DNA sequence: TGTGCCTGGAGTGTACTAGGACAGCAGTACTTC.

As DNA, the CDR3 is TGCGCCAGCAGCCAAATGCAGGGGGGTCCGGGCGAGCAGTACTTC. Its translation is CASSQMQGGPGEQYF. V usage is TRBV4-1 and J usage is TRBJ2-7, with a tentative D call TRBD1 (7 bases). Germline CDR1 reads MGHRA; CDR2 reads YSYEKL. V was trimmed by 2 bases and J by 6 bases, leaving 17 bases between them. This CDR3 spans 15 amino acids.

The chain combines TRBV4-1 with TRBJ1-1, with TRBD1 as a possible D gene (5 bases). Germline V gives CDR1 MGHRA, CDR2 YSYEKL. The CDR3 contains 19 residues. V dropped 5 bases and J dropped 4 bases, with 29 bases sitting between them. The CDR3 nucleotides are TGCGCCAGCAGCAAAGGGTACCCCGCTGACAGTTTGAGTAGCACTGAAGCTTTCTTT. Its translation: CASSKGYPADSLSSTEAFF.

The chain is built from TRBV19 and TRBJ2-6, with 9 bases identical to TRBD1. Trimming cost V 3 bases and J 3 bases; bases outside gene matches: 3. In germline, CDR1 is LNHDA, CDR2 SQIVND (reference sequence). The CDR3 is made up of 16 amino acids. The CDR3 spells CASSINRGLGANVLTF. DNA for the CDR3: TGTGCCAGTAGTATTAACAGGGGGCTTGGGGCCAACGTCCTGACTTTC.

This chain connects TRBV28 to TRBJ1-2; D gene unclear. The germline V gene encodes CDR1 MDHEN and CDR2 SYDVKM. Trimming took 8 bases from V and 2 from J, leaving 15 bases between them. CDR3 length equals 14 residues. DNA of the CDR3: TGTGCCAGCTCAGATTCCGGGATAAACTATGGCTACACCTTC. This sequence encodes CASSDSGINYGYTF.

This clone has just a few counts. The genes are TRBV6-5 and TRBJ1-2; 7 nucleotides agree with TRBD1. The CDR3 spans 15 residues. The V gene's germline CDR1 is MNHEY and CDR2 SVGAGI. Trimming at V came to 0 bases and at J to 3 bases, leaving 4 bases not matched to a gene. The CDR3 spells CASSYSTGQHYGYTF. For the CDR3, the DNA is TGTGCCAGCAGTTACTCGACGGGACAGCACTATGGCTACACCTTC.

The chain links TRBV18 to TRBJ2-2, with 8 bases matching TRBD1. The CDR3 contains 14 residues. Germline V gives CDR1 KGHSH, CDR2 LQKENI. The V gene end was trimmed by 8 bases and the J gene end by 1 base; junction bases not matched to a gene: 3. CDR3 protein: CASRGTGNTGELFF. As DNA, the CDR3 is TGTGCCAGCCGAGGGACAGGGAACACCGGGGAGCTGTTTTTT.

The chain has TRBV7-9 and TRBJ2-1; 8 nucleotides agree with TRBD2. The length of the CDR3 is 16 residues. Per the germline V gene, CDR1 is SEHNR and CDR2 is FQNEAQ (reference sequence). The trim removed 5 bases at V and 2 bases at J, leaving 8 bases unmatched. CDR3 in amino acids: CASSPGGGSTYNEQFF. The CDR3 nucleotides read TGTGCCAGCAGCCCGGGAGGGGGAAGTACCTACAATGAGCAGTTCTTC.

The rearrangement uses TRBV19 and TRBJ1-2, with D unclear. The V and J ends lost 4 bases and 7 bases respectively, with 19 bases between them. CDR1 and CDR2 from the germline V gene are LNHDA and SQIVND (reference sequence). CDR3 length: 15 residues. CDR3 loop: CASSNPLGALGGYTF. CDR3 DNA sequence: TGTGCCAGTAGTAACCCCCTTGGAGCCTTGGGTGGCTACACCTTC.

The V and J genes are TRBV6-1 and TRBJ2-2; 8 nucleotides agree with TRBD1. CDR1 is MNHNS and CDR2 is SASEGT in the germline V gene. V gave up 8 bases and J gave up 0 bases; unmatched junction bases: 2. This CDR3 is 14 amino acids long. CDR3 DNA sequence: TGTGCCAGCTGGACAGGGACGAACACCGGGGAGCTGTTTTTT. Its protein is CASWTGTNTGELFF.

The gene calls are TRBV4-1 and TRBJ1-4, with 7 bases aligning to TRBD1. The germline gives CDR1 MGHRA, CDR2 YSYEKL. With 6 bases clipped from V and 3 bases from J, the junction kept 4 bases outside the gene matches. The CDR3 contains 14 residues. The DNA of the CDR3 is TGCGCCAGCAGATTACAGGGGTCTAATGAAAAACTGTTTTTT. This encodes CASRLQGSNEKLFF.

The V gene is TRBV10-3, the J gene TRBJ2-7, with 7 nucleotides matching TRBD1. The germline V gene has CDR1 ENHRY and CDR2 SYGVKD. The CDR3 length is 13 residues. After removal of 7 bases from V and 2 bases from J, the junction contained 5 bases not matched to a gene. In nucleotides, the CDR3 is TGTGCCATCAATCCCGGGACAGCCTACGAGCAGTACTTC. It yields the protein CAINPGTAYEQYF.

CDR3 in amino acids: CASMGTSNTGELFF. The CDR3 DNA sequence: TGTGCCAGCATGGGGACTTCCAACACCGGGGAGCTGTTTTTT. V is TRBV4-2 and J is TRBJ2-2; D perhaps matches TRBD2 (6 bases). Germline lookup yields CDR1 LGHNA and CDR2 YNFKEQ. Trimming took off 7 bases at V and 2 bases at J, with 11 bases between the two ends. The CDR3 spans 14 residues.

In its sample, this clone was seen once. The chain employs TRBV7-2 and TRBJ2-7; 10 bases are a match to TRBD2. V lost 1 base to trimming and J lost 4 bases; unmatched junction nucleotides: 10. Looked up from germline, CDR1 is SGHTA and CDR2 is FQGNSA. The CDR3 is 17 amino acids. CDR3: CASSLGTSGSGAYEQYF. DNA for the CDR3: TGTGCCAGCAGCTTAGGGACTAGCGGTTCTGGGGCATACGAGCAGTACTTC.

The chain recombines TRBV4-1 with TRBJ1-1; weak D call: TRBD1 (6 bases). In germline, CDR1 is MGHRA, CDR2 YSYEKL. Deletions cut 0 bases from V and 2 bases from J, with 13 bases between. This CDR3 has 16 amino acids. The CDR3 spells CASSQDDGGINTEAFF. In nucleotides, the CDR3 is TGCGCCAGCAGCCAAGATGATGGGGGCATCAACACTGAAGCTTTCTTT.

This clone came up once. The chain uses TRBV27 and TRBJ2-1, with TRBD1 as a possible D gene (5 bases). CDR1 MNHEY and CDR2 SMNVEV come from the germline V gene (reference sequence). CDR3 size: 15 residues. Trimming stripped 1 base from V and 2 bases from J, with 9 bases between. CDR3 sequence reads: CASSLWQGPYNEQFF. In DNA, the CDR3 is TGTGCCAGCAGTTTATGGCAGGGTCCCTACAATGAGCAGTTCTTC.

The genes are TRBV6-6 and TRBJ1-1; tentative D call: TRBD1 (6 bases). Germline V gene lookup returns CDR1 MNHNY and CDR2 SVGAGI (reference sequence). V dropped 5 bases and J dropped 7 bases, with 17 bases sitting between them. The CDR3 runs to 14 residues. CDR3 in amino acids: CASSDPGERGEAFF. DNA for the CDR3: TGTGCCAGCAGTGACCCAGGGGAAAGGGGTGAAGCTTTCTTT.

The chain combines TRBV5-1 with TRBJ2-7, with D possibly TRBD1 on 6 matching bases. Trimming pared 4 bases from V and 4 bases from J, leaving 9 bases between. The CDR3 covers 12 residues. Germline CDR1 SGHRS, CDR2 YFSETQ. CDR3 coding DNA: TGCGCCAGCAGCGGCACAGGGTACGAGCAGTACTTC. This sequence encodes CASSGTGYEQYF.

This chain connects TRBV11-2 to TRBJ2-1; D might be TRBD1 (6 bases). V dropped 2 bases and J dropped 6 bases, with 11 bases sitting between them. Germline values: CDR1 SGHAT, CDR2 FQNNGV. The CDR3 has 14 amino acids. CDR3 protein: CASSLPGVANEQFF. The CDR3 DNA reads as TGTGCCAGCAGCTTACCAGGGGTGGCCAATGAGCAGTTCTTC.

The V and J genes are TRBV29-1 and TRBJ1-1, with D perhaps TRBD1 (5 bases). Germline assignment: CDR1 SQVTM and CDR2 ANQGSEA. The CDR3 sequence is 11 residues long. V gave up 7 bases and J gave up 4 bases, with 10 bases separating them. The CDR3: CSGGGGTEAFF. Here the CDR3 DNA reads TGCAGCGGCGGGGGGGGCACTGAAGCTTTCTTT.

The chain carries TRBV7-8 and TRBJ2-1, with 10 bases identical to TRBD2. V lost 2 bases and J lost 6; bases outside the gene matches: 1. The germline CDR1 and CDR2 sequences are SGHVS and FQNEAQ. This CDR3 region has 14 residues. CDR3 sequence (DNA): TGTGCCAGCAGCTTACTAGCGGGAGTCAATGAGCAGTTCTTC. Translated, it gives CASSLLAGVNEQFF.

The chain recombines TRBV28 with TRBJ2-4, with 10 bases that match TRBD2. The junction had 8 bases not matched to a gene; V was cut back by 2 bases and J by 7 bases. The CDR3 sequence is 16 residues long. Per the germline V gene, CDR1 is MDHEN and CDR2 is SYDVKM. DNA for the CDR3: TGTGCCAGCAGTTTACCCGCTAGCGGGAGATTGAACATTCAGTACTTC. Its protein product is CASSLPASGRLNIQYF.

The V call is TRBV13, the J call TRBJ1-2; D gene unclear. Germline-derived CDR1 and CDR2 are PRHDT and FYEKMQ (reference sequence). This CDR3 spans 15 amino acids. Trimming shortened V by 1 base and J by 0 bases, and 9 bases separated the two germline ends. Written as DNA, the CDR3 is TGTGCCAGCAGCTTAGAAAGTGACACTAACTATGGCTACACCTTC. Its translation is CASSLESDTNYGYTF.